These 3 T cell receptor beta chains were sequenced from one sample in a study of T cells in tuberculosis. The repertoire was sequenced with immunoSEQ multiplex PCR; TCRdb's copy has only in-frame clones and lacks some. Among 35,000 to 40,000 clones, approximately 94% were seen once, and the ten largest hold over 10%. Sequencing was performed on PBMCs. The source is a donor under 30 with latent tuberculosis or without tuberculosis infection. Some clones in this sample may be carry-over from other donors' samples.

This chain connects TRBV4-1 to TRBJ1-1; 11 bases match TRBD1. The CDR3 length is 16 residues. Germline V CDR1 and CDR2: MGHRA, YSYEKL. Unmatched junction bases numbered 8, after V lost 2 bases and J lost 6 bases. Written as DNA, the CDR3 is TGCGCCAGCAGCCAATACCCCGGGACAGGGGGATCTGAAGCTTTCTTT. Protein product: CASSQYPGTGGSEAFF.

The chain couples TRBV2 to TRBJ1-2, with D perhaps TRBD1 (6 bases). Trimming shortened V by 8 bases and J by 3 bases, and 16 bases separated the two germline ends. This CDR3 has 14 residues. Germline-derived CDR1 and CDR2 are SNHLY and FYNNEI. The CDR3 nucleotides are TGTGCCAGCTATACAGGGATGGTTCACTATGGCTACACCTTC. Its translation is CASYTGMVHYGYTF.

CDR3 sequence (DNA): TGTGCCAGCAGTGAGACAGGGTTCGTTGGCTACACCTTC. It is translated as CASSETGFVGYTF. The chain links TRBV25-1 to TRBJ1-2; 7 bases align to TRBD1. CDR1 and CDR2 from the germline V gene are MGHDK and SYGVNS. CDR3 length: 13 amino acids. Trimming took 3 bases from V and 7 from J; bases not matched to a gene: 5.